This TCR beta chain was captured by sequencing in a study of T cell responses to AZD1222 COVID-19 vaccine. Data came from immunoSEQ multiplex PCR; TCRdb stores just in-frame clones and leaves some out. The table has about 150,000 clones, 75% to 95% seen once. CDR1 is LNHDA and CDR2 is SQIVND in the germline V gene (reference sequence). V lost 5 bases, J lost 1 base, and 13 bases stayed unmatched. The CDR3 is made up of 19 amino acids. The sequence was collected from an adult who received the AZD1222 COVID-19 vaccine. The sample here was peripheral blood, taken 28 days after the second AZD1222 dose. The chain couples TRBV19 to TRBJ2-4, with 11 bases aligning to TRBD2. The CDR3 coding sequence is TGTGCCAGTAGTGTAGGACTAGCGGGTAGGATCGAGGCCAAAAACATTCAGTACTTC. Residues: CASSVGLAGRIEAKNIQYF.